This TCR beta chain was observed in a study of blood T cell repertoires in COVID-19. The wider study: Acute and convalescent COVID-19 specimens originated in the United States, Italy and Spain. The cDNA or gDNA used as material had been derived from T cells, B-cell-depleted T cells, or PBMCs.

In the original processing: Amplifying reference gene primers gave estimates of nucleated cell counts. The assay was immunoSEQ multiplex PCR, and TCRdb's table has in-frame clones only and misses some. D and trimming were read from the DNA, whereas the V and J calls and clone size are those reported in that table. This table holds about 140,000 clones, 70% to 85% found once. V was cut by 3 bases and J by 10 bases, with 10 bases left in between. The CDR3 is 11 residues long. In germline, CDR1 is DFQATT, CDR2 SNEGSKA (reference sequence). Source material: peripheral blood. The sequence derives from a human donor in a cohort sampled during active COVID-19. The V and J genes are TRBV20-1 and TRBJ2-1; D gene ambiguous. The CDR3 is CSASPDREQFF. The CDR3 DNA reads TGCAGTGCTAGCCCCGATCGGGAGCAGTTCTTC.